The 3 T cell receptor beta chains presented below share a single source sample, sequenced in a study of cytomegalovirus exposure and HLA in healthy donors. With 60 Vbeta and 13 Jbeta primers, the PCR was carried out. The data were produced by immunoSEQ multiplex PCR, yet TCRdb's version contains in-frame clones alone and is incomplete. The table has about 180,000 clones, around three quarters seen once; the top ten hold 2% to 2.5%. Sequenced input: PBMCs. The receptors were gathered from a woman aged 25 to 45 in good health and CMV-seropositive.

The chain has TRBV4-3 and TRBJ2-2, with a tentative D call TRBD1 (5 bases). Trimming left V 0 bases short and J 6 bases short, with 8 bases between. CDR1 is LGHNA and CDR2 is YSLEER in the germline V gene. The CDR3 runs 14 residues. In nucleotides, the CDR3 is TGCGCCAGCAGCCAAGATCAGGGTCCCGGGGAGCTGTTTTTT. Translation gives CASSQDQGPGELFF.

This rearrangement joins TRBV7-9 to TRBJ2-1; TRBD1 agrees at 9 bases. V shed 3 bases and J 4 bases; nucleotides not matched to a gene: 4. This CDR3 has 15 residues. The germline V gene encodes CDR1 SEHNR and CDR2 FQNEAQ (reference sequence). The CDR3 protein is CASSLGQGLYNEQFF. The DNA for the CDR3 is TGTGCCAGCAGCTTGGGACAGGGCTTGTACAATGAGCAGTTCTTC.

This clone showed up just a few times. The rearrangement uses TRBV27 and TRBJ2-4; D unresolved. In germline, CDR1 is MNHEY, CDR2 SMNVEV (reference sequence). With 4 bases removed from V and 7 bases from J, the gap between germline ends came to 14 bases. The CDR3 covers 14 residues. CDR3 protein: CASSSQTLANIQYF. The DNA for the CDR3 is TGTGCCAGCAGTTCACAGACACTCGCTAACATTCAGTACTTC.